Shown below are 24 T cell receptor beta chains from a single sample sequenced in a study of brain T cells in children with intractable seizures. Generated by immunoSEQ multiplex PCR, the TCRdb table keeps only in-frame clones and is missing some. The sample consists of approximately 41,000 clones, about nine tenths of them appearing once. Material: peripheral blood, obtained at surgery. The source is a girl aged 2 to 9 with tuberous sclerosis and intractable seizures.

The gene calls are TRBV5-4 and TRBJ1-2; possible D gene TRBD1, 6 bases. There are 14 residues in the CDR3. Germline CDR1 SGHNT, CDR2 YYREEE (reference sequence). V was trimmed by 1 base and J by 9 bases, leaving 16 bases between them. The CDR3 region is CASSLYQGTNSYTF. In DNA form, the CDR3 reads TGTGCCAGCAGCTTGTATCAGGGGACGAACAGCTACACCTTC.

V usage is TRBV19 and J usage is TRBJ2-2, with TRBD1 identical over 9 bases. Germline CDR1 reads LNHDA; CDR2 reads SQIVND (reference sequence). CDR3 length: 15 residues. With V trimmed by 5 bases and J by 5 bases, 6 bases remained unmatched. The chain's CDR3 is CASSPGQGRTGELFF. CDR3 coding DNA: TGTGCCAGTAGTCCTGGACAGGGGCGAACCGGGGAGCTGTTTTTT. Variable domain in full (rest from reference TRBV19 and TRBJ2-2): DGGITQSPKYLFRKEGQNVTLSCEQNLNHDAMYWYRQDPGQGLRLIYYSQIVNDFQKGDIAEGYSVSREKKESFPLTVTSAQKNPTAFYLCASSPGQGRTGELFFGEGSRLTVL.

The rearrangement uses TRBV11-2 and TRBJ2-2; D gene ambiguous. Germline V gene sequence: CDR1 SGHAT, CDR2 FQNNGV. The CDR3 covers 14 residues. With 5 bases removed from V and 0 bases from J, the gap between germline ends came to 7 bases. The CDR3 reads CASSQTPNTGELFF. The CDR3 coding sequence is TGTGCCAGCAGCCAAACTCCGAACACCGGGGAGCTGTTTTTT.

This chain joins TRBV5-1 and TRBJ2-5; 12 bases line up with TRBD2. Trimming removed 4 bases from V and 3 bases from J; junction bases left unmatched: 13. Germline CDR1 SGHRS, CDR2 YFSETQ. The CDR3 is 18 amino acids. CDR3 nucleotides: TGCGCCAGCAGCCCTGGGACTAGCGGGTCAAGGATCGAAGAGACCCAGTACTTC. Its translation: CASSPGTSGSRIEETQYF. Variable domain in full (rest from reference TRBV5-1 and TRBJ2-5): KAGVTQTPRYLIKTRGQQVTLSCSPISGHRSVSWYQQTPGQGLQFLFEYFSETQRNKGNFPGRFSGRQFSNSRSEMNVSTLELGDSALYLCASSPGTSGSRIEETQYFGPGTRLLVL.

This clone has only one observation. The rearrangement uses TRBV4-1 and TRBJ1-1, with TRBD1 matching over 7 bases. The CDR3 is made up of 13 amino acids. Germline values: CDR1 MGHRA, CDR2 YSYEKL. V was clipped by 5 bases and J by 8 bases; unmatched bases: 8. The CDR3 region has the DNA TGCGCCAGCAGCTCAAACAGGGGAGACGAAGCTTTCTTT. Its protein is CASSSNRGDEAFF.

This chain links TRBV19 with TRBJ2-1; 7 bases fit TRBD1. This CDR3 region has 12 residues. V trimming: 6 bases; J trimming: 6 bases; junction bases outside the gene matches: 2. Germline CDR1 and CDR2: LNHDA and SQIVND (reference sequence). The CDR3 DNA reads TGTGCCAGTAGGACAGGGACCAATGAGCAGTTCTTC. Translated: CASRTGTNEQFF.

This chain uses TRBV19 with TRBJ1-5; 8 nucleotides line up with TRBD1. J was trimmed by 3 bases and V by 4 bases; bases with no gene match: 17. CDR1 LNHDA and CDR2 SQIVND come from the germline V gene (reference sequence). This CDR3 is built from 19 residues. The CDR3 reads CASSTSGQVLLNPNQPQHF. The CDR3, as DNA: TGTGCCAGTAGTACCTCGGGACAGGTCCTCCTAAACCCCAATCAGCCCCAGCATTTT. The whole variable domain, filled in from reference TRBV19 and TRBJ1-5, reads DGGITQSPKYLFRKEGQNVTLSCEQNLNHDAMYWYRQDPGQGLRLIYYSQIVNDFQKGDIAEGYSVSREKKESFPLTVTSAQKNPTAFYLCASSTSGQVLLNPNQPQHFGDGTRLSIL.

The CDR3 DNA sequence: TGTGCCACCAGTGACCTCAGGCGGGAGACCCAGTACTTC. It translates to CATSDLRRETQYF. The chain carries TRBV24-1 and TRBJ2-5; D unresolved. The CDR3 consists of 13 residues. Between the trimmed V and J ends, which lost 4 bases and 5 bases, there was a span of 10 bases. From germline, CDR1 is KGHDR and CDR2 SFDVKD.

This clone has a single count. The chain is built from TRBV27 and TRBJ1-1, with D possibly matching TRBD1 (5 bases). Germline-derived CDR1 and CDR2 are MNHEY and SMNVEV (reference sequence). The ends were cut back, 5 bases at V and 6 bases at J, with 7 bases in the middle. The CDR3 has 11 residues. CDR3 region: CASSRGPEAFF. DNA for the CDR3: TGTGCCAGCAGTAGGGGACCTGAAGCTTTCTTT.

The chain uses TRBV6-5 and TRBJ1-6; TRBD1 agrees at 9 bases. Trimming cost V 2 bases and J 8 bases; bases outside gene matches: 7. The germline gives CDR1 MNHEY, CDR2 SVGAGI. This CDR3 is built from 16 residues. The DNA for the CDR3 is TGTGCCAGCAGTTACGCAACCGGGACAGGGCATTCACCCCTCCACTTT. It specifies CASSYATGTGHSPLHF.

The chain recombines TRBV30 with TRBJ1-4; D gene uncertain. V was trimmed by 2 bases and J by 2 bases, leaving 21 bases between them. The CDR3 contains 18 residues. CDR1 is GTSNPN, CDR2 SVGIG, per germline (reference sequence). The CDR3 here is CAWSRWATKGITNEKLFF. CDR3 bases: TGTGCCTGGAGTCGATGGGCTACGAAGGGCATCACTAATGAAAAACTGTTTTTT.

This chain links TRBV30 with TRBJ1-5; 7 nucleotides match TRBD1. The V gene end was trimmed by 5 bases and the J gene end by 7 bases; junction bases not matched to a gene: 8. The CDR3 is 13 amino acids. Germline values: CDR1 GTSNPN, CDR2 SVGIG (reference sequence). In DNA form, the CDR3 reads TGTGCCTGGGGCAGACAGGGAGGGCAGCCCCAGCATTTT. It specifies CAWGRQGGQPQHF.

The chain joins TRBV6-5 to TRBJ1-1; 7 bases are a match to TRBD1. Losses at the gene ends were 5 bases for V and 2 bases for J; bases not matched to a gene: 2. The germline V gene encodes CDR1 MNHEY and CDR2 SVGAGI. The CDR3 is 13 residues long. CDR3 amino acids: CASSRQGNTEAFF. The CDR3, as DNA: TGTGCCAGCAGTAGACAGGGAAACACTGAAGCTTTCTTT.

This chain connects TRBV12-5 to TRBJ1-1; no clear D. V was cut by 2 bases and J by 3 bases, with 7 bases left in between. Germline V CDR1 and CDR2: LGHNT, FRNRAP. The CDR3 extends over 13 amino acids. The CDR3 bases are TGTGCTAGTGGTTTGTATTCATACACTGAAGCTTTCTTT. As protein: CASGLYSYTEAFF.

The J gene is TRBJ2-3, the V gene TRBV24-1; possibly TRBD1 or TRBD2 for D (5 bases each). CDR1 and CDR2 (germline): KGHDR, SFDVKD. Trimming took 5 bases from V and 1 from J, leaving 12 bases between them. The CDR3 consists of 15 residues. DNA for the CDR3: TGTGCCACCAGTGGTAGAGGGGTAGGCACAGATACGCAGTATTTT. It specifies CATSGRGVGTDTQYF.

By share, this clone counts as medium-sized. V gene TRBV3-1 (or the pseudogene TRBV3-2) combines with J gene TRBJ1-6; D is unresolved. The length of the CDR3 is 16 residues. V was shortened by 4 bases and J by 3 bases, with 13 bases between the two germline ends. The germline V gene has CDR1 LGHDT and CDR2 YNNKEL (reference sequence). This CDR3 reads CASSPIMGNYNSPLHF. The CDR3 DNA reads TGTGCCAGCAGCCCTATAATGGGCAACTATAATTCACCCCTCCACTTT.

The V gene is TRBV19, the J gene TRBJ1-3, with D hard to call. This CDR3 comprises 14 residues. Trimming left V 7 bases short and J 4 bases short, with 14 bases between. Germline V lookup: CDR1 LNHDA, CDR2 SQIVND (reference sequence). The CDR3 spells CASITTVGGNTIYF. The CDR3 nucleotides read TGTGCCAGTATTACCACGGTGGGAGGAAACACCATATATTTT.

The chain combines TRBV10-3 with TRBJ1-4, with 8 bases matching TRBD1. There are 13 residues in the CDR3. Germline-derived CDR1 and CDR2 are ENHRY and SYGVKD. V lost 10 bases and J lost 4; bases outside the gene matches: 5. The CDR3 DNA reads as TGTGCCAGCCAGGGGGCGGGTAATGAAAAACTGTTTTTT. This gives the protein CASQGAGNEKLFF.

The genes are TRBV9 and TRBJ1-6; tentatively, D is TRBD1 (5 bases). Germline CDR1 is SGDLS and CDR2 is YYNGEE. The CDR3 runs to 15 residues. Trimming took off 4 bases at V and 8 bases at J, with 16 bases between the two ends. CDR3 sequence reads: CASSPGEGRYSPLHF. The CDR3 DNA is TGTGCCAGCAGCCCCGGGGAGGGGAGGTATTCACCCCTCCACTTT.

The rearrangement joins TRBV10-3 to TRBJ2-4; D is perhaps TRBD2 (6 bases). V was trimmed by 3 bases and J by 3 bases, leaving 9 bases between them. The CDR3 runs to 14 residues. Germline V lookup: CDR1 ENHRY, CDR2 SYGVKD. CDR3 sequence: CAISDLGGKNIQYF. In nucleotides, the CDR3 is TGTGCCATCAGTGACCTGGGAGGCAAAAACATTCAGTACTTC.

The CDR3 sequence: CAWSPVRGGTTNEKLFF. In nucleotides, the CDR3 is TGTGCCTGGAGTCCAGTAAGGGGAGGGACAACTAATGAAAAACTGTTTTTT. The rearrangement links TRBV30 to TRBJ1-4; D perhaps matches TRBD1 (5 bases). CDR1 is GTSNPN, CDR2 SVGIG, per germline (reference sequence). CDR3 length equals 17 residues. The V and J ends lost 2 bases and 0 bases respectively, with 16 bases between them.

This CDR3 reads CASTDQGGSETQYF. The CDR3 nucleotides are TGTGCCAGCACCGACCAGGGGGGGTCAGAGACCCAGTACTTC. The chain joins TRBV6-5 to TRBJ2-5; D might be TRBD1 or TRBD2, each matching 7 bases. Trimming left V 7 bases short and J 4 bases short, with 16 bases between. The CDR3 has 14 amino acids. The V gene's germline CDR1 is MNHEY and CDR2 SVGAGI.

This chain uses TRBV5-1 with TRBJ2-4; TRBD2 matches at 10 bases. The CDR3 consists of 18 residues. Germline assignment: CDR1 SGHRS and CDR2 YFSETQ. The V gene end was trimmed by 0 bases and the J gene end by 0 bases; junction bases not matched to a gene: 6. The CDR3 DNA sequence: TGCGCCAGCAGCTTGGTCGAGCGGGGGGGCCCAGCCAAAAACATTCAGTACTTC. Residues: CASSLVERGGPAKNIQYF.

The CDR3 nucleotides are TGTGCCAGCAGCCAAGCCTTCCTCGGGCCGGACAGGGGACGTAATTCACCCCTCCACTTT. Protein sequence: CASSQAFLGPDRGRNSPLHF. The chain carries TRBV3-1 (or the pseudogene TRBV3-2) and TRBJ1-6; TRBD1 matches 9 bases. The CDR3 runs to 20 residues. The ends lost 1 base at V and 6 bases at J; junction bases unmatched: 16. Germline values: CDR1 LGHDT, CDR2 YNNKEL (reference sequence).